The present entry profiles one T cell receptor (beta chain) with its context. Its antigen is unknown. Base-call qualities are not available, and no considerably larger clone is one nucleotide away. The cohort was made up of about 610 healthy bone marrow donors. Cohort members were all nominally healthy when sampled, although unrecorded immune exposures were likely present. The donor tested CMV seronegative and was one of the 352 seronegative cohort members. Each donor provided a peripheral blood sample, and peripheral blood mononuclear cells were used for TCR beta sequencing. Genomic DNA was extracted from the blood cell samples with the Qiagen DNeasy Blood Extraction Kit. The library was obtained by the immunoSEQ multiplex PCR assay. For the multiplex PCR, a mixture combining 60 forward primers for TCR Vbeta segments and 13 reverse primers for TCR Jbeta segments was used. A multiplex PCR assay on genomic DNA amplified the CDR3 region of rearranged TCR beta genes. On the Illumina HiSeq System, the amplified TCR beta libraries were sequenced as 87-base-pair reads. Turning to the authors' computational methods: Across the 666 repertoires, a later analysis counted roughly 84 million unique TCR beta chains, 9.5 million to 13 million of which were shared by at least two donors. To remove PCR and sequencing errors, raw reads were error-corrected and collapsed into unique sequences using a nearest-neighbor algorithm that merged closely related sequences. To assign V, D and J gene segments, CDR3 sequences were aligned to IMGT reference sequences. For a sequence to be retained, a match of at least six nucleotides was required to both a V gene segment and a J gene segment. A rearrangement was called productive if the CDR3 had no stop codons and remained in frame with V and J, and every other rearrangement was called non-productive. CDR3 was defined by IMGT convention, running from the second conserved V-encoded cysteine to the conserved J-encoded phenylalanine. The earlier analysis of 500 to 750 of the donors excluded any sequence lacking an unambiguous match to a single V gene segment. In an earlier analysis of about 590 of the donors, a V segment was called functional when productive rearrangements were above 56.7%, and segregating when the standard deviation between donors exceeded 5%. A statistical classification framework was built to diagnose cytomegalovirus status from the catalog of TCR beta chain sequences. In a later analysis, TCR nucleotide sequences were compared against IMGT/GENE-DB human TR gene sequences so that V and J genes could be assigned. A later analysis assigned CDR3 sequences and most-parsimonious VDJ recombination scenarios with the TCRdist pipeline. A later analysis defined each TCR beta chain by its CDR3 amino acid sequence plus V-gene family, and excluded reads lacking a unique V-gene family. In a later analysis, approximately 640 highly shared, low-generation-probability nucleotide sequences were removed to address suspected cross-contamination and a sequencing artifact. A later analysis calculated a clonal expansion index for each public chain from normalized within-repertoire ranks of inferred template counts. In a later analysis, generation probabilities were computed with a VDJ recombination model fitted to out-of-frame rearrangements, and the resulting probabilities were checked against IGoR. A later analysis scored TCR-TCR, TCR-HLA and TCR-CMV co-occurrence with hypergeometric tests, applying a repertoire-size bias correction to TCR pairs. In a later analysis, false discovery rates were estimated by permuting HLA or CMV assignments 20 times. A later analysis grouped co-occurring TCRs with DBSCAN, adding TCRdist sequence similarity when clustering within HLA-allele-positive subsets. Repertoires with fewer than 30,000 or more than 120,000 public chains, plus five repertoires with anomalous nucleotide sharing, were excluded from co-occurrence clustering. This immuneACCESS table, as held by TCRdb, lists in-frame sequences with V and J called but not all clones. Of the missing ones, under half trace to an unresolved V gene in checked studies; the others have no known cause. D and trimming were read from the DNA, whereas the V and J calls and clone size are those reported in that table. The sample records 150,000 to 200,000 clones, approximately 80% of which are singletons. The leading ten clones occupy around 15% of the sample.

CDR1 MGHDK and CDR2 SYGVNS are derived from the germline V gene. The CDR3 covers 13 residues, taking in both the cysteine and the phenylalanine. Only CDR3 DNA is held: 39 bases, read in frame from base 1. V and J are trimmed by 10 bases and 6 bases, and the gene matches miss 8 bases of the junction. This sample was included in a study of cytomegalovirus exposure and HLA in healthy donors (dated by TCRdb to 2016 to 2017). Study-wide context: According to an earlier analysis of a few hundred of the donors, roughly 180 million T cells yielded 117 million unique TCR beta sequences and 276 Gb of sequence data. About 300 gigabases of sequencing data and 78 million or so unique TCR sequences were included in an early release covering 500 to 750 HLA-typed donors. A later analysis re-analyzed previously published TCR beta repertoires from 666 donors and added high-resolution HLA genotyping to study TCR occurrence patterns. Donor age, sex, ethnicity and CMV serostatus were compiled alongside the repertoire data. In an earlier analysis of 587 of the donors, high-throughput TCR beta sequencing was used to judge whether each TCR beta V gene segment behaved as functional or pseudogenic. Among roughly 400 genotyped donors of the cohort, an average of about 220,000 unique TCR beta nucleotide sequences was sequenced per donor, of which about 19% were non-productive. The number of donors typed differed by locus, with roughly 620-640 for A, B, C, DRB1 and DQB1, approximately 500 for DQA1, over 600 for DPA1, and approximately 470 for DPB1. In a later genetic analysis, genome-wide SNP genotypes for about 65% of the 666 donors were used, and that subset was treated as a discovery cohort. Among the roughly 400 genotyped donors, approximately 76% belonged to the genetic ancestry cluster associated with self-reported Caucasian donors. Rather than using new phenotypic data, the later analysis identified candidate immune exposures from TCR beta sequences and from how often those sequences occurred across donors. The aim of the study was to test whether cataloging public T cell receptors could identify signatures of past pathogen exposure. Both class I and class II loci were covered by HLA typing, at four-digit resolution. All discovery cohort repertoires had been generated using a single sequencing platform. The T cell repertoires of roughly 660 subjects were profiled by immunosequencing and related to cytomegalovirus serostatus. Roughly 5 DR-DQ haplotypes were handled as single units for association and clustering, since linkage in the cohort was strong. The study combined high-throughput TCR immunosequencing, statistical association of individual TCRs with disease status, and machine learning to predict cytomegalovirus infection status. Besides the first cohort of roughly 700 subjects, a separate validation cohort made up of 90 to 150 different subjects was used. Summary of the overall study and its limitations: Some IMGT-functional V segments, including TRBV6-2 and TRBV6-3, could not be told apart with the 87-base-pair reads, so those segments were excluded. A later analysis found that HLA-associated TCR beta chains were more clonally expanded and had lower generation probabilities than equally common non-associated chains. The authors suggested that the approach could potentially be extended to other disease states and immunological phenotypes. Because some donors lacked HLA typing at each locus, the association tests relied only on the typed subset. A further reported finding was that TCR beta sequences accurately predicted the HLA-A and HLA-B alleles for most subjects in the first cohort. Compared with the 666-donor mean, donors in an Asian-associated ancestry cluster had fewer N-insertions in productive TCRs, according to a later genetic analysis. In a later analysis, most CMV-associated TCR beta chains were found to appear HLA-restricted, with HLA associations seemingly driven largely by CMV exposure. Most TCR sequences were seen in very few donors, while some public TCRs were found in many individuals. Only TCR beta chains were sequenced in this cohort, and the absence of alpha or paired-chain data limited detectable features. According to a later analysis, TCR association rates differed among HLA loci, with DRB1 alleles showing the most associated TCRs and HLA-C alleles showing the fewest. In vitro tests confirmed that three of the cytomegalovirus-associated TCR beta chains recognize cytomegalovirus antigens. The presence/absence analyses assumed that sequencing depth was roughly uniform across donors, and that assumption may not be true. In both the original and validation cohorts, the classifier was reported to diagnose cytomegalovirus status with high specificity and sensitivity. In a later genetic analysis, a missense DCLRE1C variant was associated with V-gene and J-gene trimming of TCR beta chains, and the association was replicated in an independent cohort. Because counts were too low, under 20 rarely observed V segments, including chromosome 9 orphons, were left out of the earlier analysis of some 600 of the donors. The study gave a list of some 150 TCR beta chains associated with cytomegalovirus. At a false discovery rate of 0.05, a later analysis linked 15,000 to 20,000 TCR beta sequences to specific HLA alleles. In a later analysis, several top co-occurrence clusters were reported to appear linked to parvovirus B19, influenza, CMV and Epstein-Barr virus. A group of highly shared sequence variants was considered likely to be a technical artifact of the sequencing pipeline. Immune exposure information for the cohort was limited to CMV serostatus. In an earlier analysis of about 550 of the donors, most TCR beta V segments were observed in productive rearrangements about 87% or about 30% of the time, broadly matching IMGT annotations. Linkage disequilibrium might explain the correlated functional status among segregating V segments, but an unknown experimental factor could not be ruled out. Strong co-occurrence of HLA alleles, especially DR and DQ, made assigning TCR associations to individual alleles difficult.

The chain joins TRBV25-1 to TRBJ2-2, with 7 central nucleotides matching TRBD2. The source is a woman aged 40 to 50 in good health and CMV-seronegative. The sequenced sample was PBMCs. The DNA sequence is TGTGCCATTGGGGGACTACCCCCCGGGGAGCTGTTTTTT. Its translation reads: CAIGGLPPGELFF.